Listed here are 13 T cell receptor beta chains from one sample, sequenced in a study of shared clonotypes between healthy human individuals. Naive CD8 isolation took CD45RO-negative cells positively selected for CCR7 and excluded terminally differentiated effector memory CD45RA+ cells. The table came from immunoSEQ multiplex PCR; TCRdb's copy has only in-frame clones and leaves some out. The sample lists approximately 720,000 clones, around 90% occurring once. Sequenced: naive CD8+ T cells sorted from blood. These receptors were taken from a man aged 25 to 40 in good health.

The J gene is TRBJ1-2, the V gene TRBV11-2, with D possibly TRBD1 on 5 matching bases. The CDR3 runs to 13 residues. Germline lookup yields CDR1 SGHAT and CDR2 FQNNGV. Deletions cut 2 bases from V and 2 bases from J, with 6 bases between. The CDR3: CASSLRQNYGYTF. CDR3 nucleotides: TGTGCCAGCAGCTTAAGACAGAACTATGGCTACACCTTC.

This clone was counted a single time. V gene TRBV7-6 combines with J gene TRBJ1-3; 10 bases match TRBD1. Germline trimming cut 5 bases from V and 4 bases from J; bases unmatched to any gene: 2. The CDR3 spans 14 residues. CDR1 is SGHVS, CDR2 FNYEAQ, per germline. The DNA of the CDR3 is TGTGCCAGCAGCCGACAGGGGGCGGGAAACACCATATATTTT. Its translation: CASSRQGAGNTIYF.

The chain uses TRBV18 and TRBJ2-7; D is unclear. Germline V gives CDR1 KGHSH, CDR2 LQKENI. The CDR3 contains 14 residues. V lost 6 bases to trimming and J lost 7 bases, with 19 bases between them. Here the CDR3 DNA reads TGTGCCAGCTCTGCAGCCCCGCTTTCCAGTGAGCAGTACTTC. This encodes CASSAAPLSSEQYF.

The chain combines TRBV7-8 with TRBJ2-3, with D hard to call. The CDR3 spans 16 residues. Germline V gene sequence: CDR1 SGHVS, CDR2 FQNEAQ. The V end was cut by 2 bases, the J end by 1 base, with 13 bases between. Here the CDR3 reads CASSLNLNRGTDTQYF. The CDR3 DNA reads TGTGCCAGCAGCTTAAATCTGAATAGGGGCACAGATACGCAGTATTTT.

The chain links TRBV19 to TRBJ2-3, with TRBD2 matching over 13 bases. V trimming: 0 bases; J trimming: 2 bases; junction bases outside the gene matches: 5. Germline CDR1 is LNHDA and CDR2 is SQIVND (reference sequence). This CDR3 region has 18 residues. CDR3 region: CASSIDWTSGSDTDTQYF. In DNA, the CDR3 is TGTGCCAGTAGTATAGATTGGACTAGCGGGAGTGACACAGATACGCAGTATTTT.

This chain uses TRBV21-1 with TRBJ2-5; the tabulated D call, TRBD2, remains unverified against the DNA. TRBV21-1 represents a pseudogene. The length of the CDR3 is 16 residues. CDR3 amino acids: CASSKKIGTLQETQYF. The DNA of the CDR3 is TGTGCCAGCAGCAAAAAGATAGGGACTTTACAAGAGACCCAGTACTTC.

With respect to this clone: At one end the junction does not follow the germline gene, possibly because of a read error. This chain uses TRBV7-6 with TRBJ2-1, with TRBD2 matching over 12 bases. The CDR3 contains 12 residues. Germline lookup yields CDR1 SGHVS and CDR2 FNYEAQ. The CDR3 sequence: CASRRLAGESLF. The CDR3 region has the DNA TGTGCCAGCAGAAGACTAGCGGGAGAATCCCTCTTC.

V and J are TRBV18 and TRBJ2-7; TRBD1 matches at 7 bases. CDR1 and CDR2 from the germline V gene are KGHSH and LQKENI. This CDR3 has 15 amino acids. Trimming at V came to 5 bases and at J to 0 bases, leaving 7 bases not matched to a gene. As DNA, the CDR3 is TGTGCCAGCTCAACTACAGGGGCCGCCTCCTACGAGCAGTACTTC. Encoded protein: CASSTTGAASYEQYF.

Details on this clone: Different DNA sequences within this sample yield the same CDR3. The chain has TRBV19 and TRBJ2-3; TRBD1 matches 7 bases. This CDR3 contains 14 residues. The V and J ends lost 3 bases and 2 bases, in that order; junction bases with no gene match: 2. CDR1 and CDR2 from the germline V gene are LNHDA and SQIVND (reference sequence). CDR3 sequence reads: CASSITGATDTQYF. CDR3 sequence (DNA): TGTGCCAGTAGTATTACAGGGGCCACAGATACGCAGTATTTT.

The rearrangement uses TRBV18 and TRBJ1-4; D may be TRBD1 (6 bases). This CDR3 is built from 17 residues. V lost 3 bases and J 2 bases, leaving 16 bases between the germline ends. The V gene's germline CDR1 is KGHSH and CDR2 LQKENI. The CDR3 reads CASSPKSRGATNEKLFF. CDR3 DNA sequence: TGTGCCAGCTCACCGAAGAGTCGGGGGGCGACTAATGAAAAACTGTTTTTT.

CDR3 sequence reads: CASSPPSTELGETQYF. The CDR3 DNA sequence: TGTGCCAGCAGCCCTCCCTCGACTGAGCTGGGAGAGACCCAGTACTTC. This chain uses TRBV11-1 with TRBJ2-5; the D is unclear. The V gene's germline CDR1 is SGHAT and CDR2 FQDESV (reference sequence). The V end was cut by 5 bases, the J end by 4 bases, with 20 bases between. There are 16 residues in the CDR3.

The chain has TRBV5-1 and TRBJ2-3; 7 bases fit TRBD1. V shed 2 bases, J shed 0 bases, and the junction held 9 bases outside the gene matches. The CDR3 covers 17 residues. CDR1 and CDR2 from the germline V gene are SGHRS and YFSETQ. The CDR3 coding sequence is TGCGCCAGCAGCTTAGCCGGGGACAGTTCTAGCACAGATACGCAGTATTTT. Translation gives CASSLAGDSSSTDTQYF.

This chain joins TRBV9 and TRBJ2-3; TRBD2 agrees at 11 bases. Trimming removed 5 bases from V and 5 bases from J; junction bases left unmatched: 7. CDR3 length equals 15 residues. Per the germline V gene, CDR1 is SGDLS and CDR2 is YYNGEE. The CDR3 protein is CASSDSGRAGDTQYF. Written as DNA, the CDR3 is TGTGCCAGCAGTGATAGCGGGAGGGCCGGAGATACGCAGTATTTT.